Below are 13 T cell receptor beta chains sequenced from a single sample in a study of T cell responses to AZD1222 COVID-19 vaccine. Some clones are missing from TCRdb's copy, which holds only in-frame ones; the method was immunoSEQ multiplex PCR. Of approximately 180,000 clones in the sample, 90% to 95% were seen once. The material sequenced was peripheral blood, taken 28 days after the second dose of the MenACWY control vaccine. The receptors originated from an adult who received the MenACWY meningococcal vaccine as a control.

This chain links TRBV4-3 with TRBJ1-2; D possibly corresponds to TRBD1 (6 bases). CDR1 is LGHNA, CDR2 YSLEER, per germline. This CDR3 region has 15 residues. V lost 1 base, J lost 5 bases, and 14 bases lay in between. The chain's CDR3 is CASSQVWAGEYGYTF. The CDR3 bases are TGCGCCAGCAGCCAAGTTTGGGCAGGGGAATATGGCTACACCTTC.

The CDR3 protein is CASSSRTAQRDGYTF. In nucleotides, the CDR3 is TGTGCCAGCAGTTCTCGGACAGCCCAGCGCGATGGCTACACCTTC. The chain combines TRBV27 with TRBJ1-2, with D perhaps TRBD1 (6 bases). CDR1 is MNHEY and CDR2 is SMNVEV in the germline V gene (reference sequence). The V gene lost 4 bases and the J gene lost 6 bases, with 18 bases spanning the gap. The CDR3 is 15 amino acids.

V and J are TRBV19 and TRBJ2-2, with a tentative D call TRBD2 (6 bases). Germline V lookup: CDR1 LNHDA, CDR2 SQIVND (reference sequence). Trimming removed 4 bases at V and 4 bases at J, with 10 bases between. The CDR3 loop spans 14 amino acids. The CDR3 DNA sequence: TGTGCCAGTAGTACGACCGGGGGCACCGGGGAGCTGTTTTTT. Translation: CASSTTGGTGELFF.

This chain connects TRBV29-1 to TRBJ2-7, with D possibly TRBD1 on 5 matching bases. This CDR3 contains 16 residues. Trimming took 2 bases from V and 4 from J, leaving 21 bases between them. CDR1 and CDR2 from the germline V gene are SQVTM and ANQGSEA. CDR3 DNA: TGCAGCGTTGAAAGGTGGGGTCTAGGGGCGAAATACGAGCAGTACTTC. Its translation is CSVERWGLGAKYEQYF.

Turning to this clone: The junction shows a germline mismatch at one end, possibly a read error. The chain uses TRBV7-8 and TRBJ1-1; D is undetermined. From germline, CDR1 is SGHVS and CDR2 FQNEAQ. The CDR3 runs to 13 residues. CDR3 sequence reads: CASTLTFNTEAFF. CDR3 nucleotides: TGTGCCAGCACCTTAACCTTTAACACTGAAGCTTTCTTT.

V is TRBV27 and J is TRBJ2-3, with 12 nucleotides matching TRBD2. The CDR3 contains 16 residues. Looked up from germline, CDR1 is MNHEY and CDR2 is SMNVEV (reference sequence). V was clipped by 4 bases and J by 2 bases; unmatched bases: 4. The CDR3 nucleotides are TGTGCCAGCAGTTCCGGACTAGCGGGGCCCACAGATACGCAGTATTTT. This sequence encodes CASSSGLAGPTDTQYF.

The rearrangement links TRBV5-1 to TRBJ2-2; D unclear. Germline assignment: CDR1 SGHRS and CDR2 YFSETQ. V was pared by 3 bases and J by 3 bases, with 9 bases between. The CDR3 sequence is 14 residues long. The CDR3 nucleotides read TGCGCCAGCAGCTACTTAATCGACACCGGGGAGCTGTTTTTT. Its translation: CASSYLIDTGELFF.

This clone was seen only once. This sequence joins TRBV7-9 and TRBJ2-5; TRBD2 agrees at 11 bases. The V segment lost 4 bases and the J segment 1 base; nucleotides outside the gene matches: 5. The CDR3 has 16 residues. CDR1 and CDR2 (germline): SEHNR, FQNEAQ (reference sequence). The CDR3 reads CASSWLAGGPQETQYF. DNA of the CDR3: TGTGCCAGCAGCTGGCTAGCGGGAGGCCCCCAAGAGACCCAGTACTTC.

V usage is TRBV9 and J usage is TRBJ1-1; D remains unclear. Germline V gene data show CDR1 as SGDLS and CDR2 as YYNGEE. This CDR3 is 14 amino acids long. The V and J ends lost 1 base and 4 bases respectively, with 11 bases between them. CDR3 residues: CASSVSQVSTEAFF. The CDR3 bases are TGTGCCAGCAGCGTAAGCCAGGTTAGCACTGAAGCTTTCTTT.

The chain is built from TRBV23-1 and TRBJ1-5, with D hard to call. TRBV23-1 is labeled an ORF, and its function is uncertain. CDR3 length: 18 residues. Between the trimmed V and J ends, which lost 4 bases and 0 bases, there was a span of 19 bases. The CDR3 DNA sequence: TGCGCCAGCAGTCCTAGGACCCAATACACCTATAGCAATCAGCCCCAGCATTTT. Protein sequence: CASSPRTQYTYSNQPQHF.

This clone came up once. The rearrangement uses TRBV30 and TRBJ2-5; 8 nucleotides match TRBD1. The CDR3 runs to 13 residues. Looked up from germline, CDR1 is GTSNPN and CDR2 is SVGIG (reference sequence). V shed 1 base and J 5 bases; nucleotides not matched to a gene: 3. As DNA, the CDR3 is TGTGCCTGGAGTGGACAGGGGTACGAGACCCAGTACTTC. Protein product: CAWSGQGYETQYF.

This rearrangement joins TRBV4-1 to TRBJ1-4, with D tentatively TRBD1 (5 bases). Trimming took off 1 base at V and 1 base at J, with 10 bases between the two ends. Germline CDR1 reads MGHRA; CDR2 reads YSYEKL. The CDR3 has 16 amino acids. This chain's CDR3 is CASSQGGGETNEKLFF. The DNA of the CDR3 is TGCGCCAGCAGCCAAGGGGGAGGGGAAACTAATGAAAAACTGTTTTTT.

V gene TRBV19 combines with J gene TRBJ2-3; possible D gene TRBD1, 6 bases. V lost 7 bases to trimming and J lost 0 bases, with 17 bases between them. The CDR3 covers 16 residues. Per germline, CDR1 LNHDA and CDR2 SQIVND (reference sequence). The CDR3 DNA reads as TGTGCCAGTACCTCCTCGACAGGCCAGAGCACAGATACGCAGTATTTT. The encoded protein is CASTSSTGQSTDTQYF.